This TCR beta chain was found in a study of monozygotic twins with inflammatory bowel disease. General study points: Relative to healthy twins, IBD patients had fewer clonotypes in common with others, a gap that was especially apparent with disease activity.

Germline CDR1 LNHNV, CDR2 YYDKDF (reference sequence). The CDR3 sequence is 17 residues long. Molecular identifiers with 6-nucleotide sample barcodes were added during cDNA synthesis via template switching. Following a re-call of the 5' RACE reads, TCRdb has one entry per CDR3 protein and lacks DNA. Here the sample table reports more than 300,000 distinct CDR3 sequences. A roughly 2.5 ml blood sample was drawn per donor. Whole-blood total RNA was extracted without T cell sorting. A remark on this clonotype: Antigen specificity is unknown.

The V and J genes are TRBV15 and TRBJ1-5; as DNA is missing, the TRBD1 call by TCRdb cannot be tested. The TCR comes from a human donor with ulcerative colitis or Crohn's disease, or a healthy co-twin of an affected twin (not recorded which). Sequenced input: blood. The CDR3 loop reads CATSRAHGGTRNQPQHF.